This entry features one T cell receptor (beta chain) sequence. The target antigen is unknown. The entry originates in a study of vaccination and CD4 T cells after COVID-19. Background on the study: Across the group, participants received two doses of either BNT162b2 or mRNA-1273 vaccine. Overlapping spike pools from SARS-CoV-2 and HCoV-NL63, HCoV-OC43 and HCoV-229E served as culture stimuli. Points from the study as a whole: Relatively small numbers of convalescent patients were studied, with no early post-infection timepoints included.

Cultured CD4+ T cell DNA was sequenced using the Oncomine TCR Beta short-read assay. Scientists extracted genomic DNA from CD4+ T cells grown in culture. TCRdb called the PCR reads again in MiXCR, with one record for every CDR3 protein. The profile covers about 9,100 distinct CDR3 sequences, with 55% to 75% appearing a single time and 12% taken by the ten largest. Indicated treatment: approximately nine-day PBMC culture with coronavirus spike peptide pools or control peptides (ViraFEST assay). The CDR3 runs 15 residues. V shed 4 bases and J shed 4 bases, with 19 bases lying between them. The germline V gene encodes CDR1 DFQATT and CDR2 SNEGSKA (reference sequence).

The source of this sequence is a human donor with COVID-19. The sample in question was cultured CD4+ T cells from blood, obtained after SARS-CoV-2 vaccination. This chain connects TRBV20-1 to TRBJ1-2, with TRBD1 as a possible D gene (6 bases). CDR3 in amino acids: CSAIGGTRKAYGYTF. CDR3 sequence (DNA): TGCAGTGCTATAGGGGGGACACGGAAAGCCTATGGCTACACCTTC.